This T cell receptor beta chain was recovered during a study of T cell repertoires in cytomegalovirus infection. Whole-study context: The study used recently identified HLA-C-restricted and well-studied HLA-B-restricted CMV epitopes.

Via MiXCR, TCRdb re-called the reads, giving one row per CDR3 protein. The data contain some 700,000 distinct CDR3 sequences, 33% of them singletons. General observations from the study: Dominating the ex vivo response were HLA-C-restricted CMV-specific TCR beta clonotypes.

In the case of this clonotype: Its antigen is not identified.

CDR1 LGHDT and CDR2 YNNKEL come from the germline V gene (reference sequence). V lost 1 base and J lost 5, with 8 bases in between. The CDR3 has 13 amino acids. Sequencing used cultured PBMCs, obtained from culture after CMV antigen stimulation. The clonotype comes from a human donor in good health (CMV status not recorded). Some clones in this sample may be carry-over from other donors' samples. The chain is built from TRBV3-1 and TRBJ1-2; a possible D gene is TRBD1 (5 bases). The CDR3 sequence: CASSQAGFYGYTF. CDR3 DNA: TGTGCCAGCAGCCAAGCAGGGTTTTATGGCTACACCTTC.